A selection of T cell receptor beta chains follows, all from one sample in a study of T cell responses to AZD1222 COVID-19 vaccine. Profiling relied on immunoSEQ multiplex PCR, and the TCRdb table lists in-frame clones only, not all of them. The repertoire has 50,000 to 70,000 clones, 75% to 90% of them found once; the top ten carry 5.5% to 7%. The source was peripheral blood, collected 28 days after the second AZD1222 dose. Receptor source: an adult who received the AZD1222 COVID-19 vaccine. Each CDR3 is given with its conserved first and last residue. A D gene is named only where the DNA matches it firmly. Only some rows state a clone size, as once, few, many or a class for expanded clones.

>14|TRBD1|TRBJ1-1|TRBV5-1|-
CASSAQGSSTEAFF
TGCGCCAGCAGCGCACAGGGGAGTAGCACTGAAGCTTTCTTT
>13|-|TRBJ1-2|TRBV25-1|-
CASSEGGGYGYTF
TGTGCCAGCAGTGAAGGTGGCGGCTATGGCTACACCTTC
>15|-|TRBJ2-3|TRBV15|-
CATSRDGVRADTQYF
TGTGCCACCAGCAGAGATGGTGTAAGGGCAGATACGCAGTATTTT
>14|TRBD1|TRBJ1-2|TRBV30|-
CAWRRGRGSYGYTF
TGTGCCTGGAGGAGGGGCAGGGGGAGTTATGGCTACACCTTC
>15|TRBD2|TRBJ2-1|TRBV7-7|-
CASSPVAGSYNEQFF
TGTGCCAGCAGCCCGGTAGCGGGTTCCTACAATGAGCAGTTCTTC
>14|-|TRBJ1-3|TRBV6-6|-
CASSYSGLGNTIYF
TGTGCCAGCAGTTACTCGGGGTTGGGAAACACCATATATTTT
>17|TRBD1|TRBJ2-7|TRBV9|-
CASSVAQGQGPTYEQYF
TGTGCCAGCAGCGTAGCGCAGGGACAGGGGCCGACCTACGAGCAGTACTTC
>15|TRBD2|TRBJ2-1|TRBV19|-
CASKVGLAENNEQFF
TGTGCCAGTAAGGTGGGACTAGCGGAAAACAATGAGCAGTTCTTC
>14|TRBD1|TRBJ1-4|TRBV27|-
CASSWTGRNEKLFF
TGTGCCAGCAGTTGGACAGGGAGAAATGAAAAACTGTTTTTT
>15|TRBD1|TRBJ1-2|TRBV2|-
CASGNVGTGNYGYTF
TGTGCCAGCGGAAACGTAGGGACAGGGAATTATGGCTACACCTTC
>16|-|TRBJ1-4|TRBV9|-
CASSVDTAATNEKLFF
TGTGCCAGCAGCGTAGATACAGCAGCAACTAATGAAAAACTGTTTTTT
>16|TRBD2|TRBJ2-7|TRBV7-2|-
CASSLTGGLAGGEQYF
TGTGCCAGCAGCTTAACTGGCGGCCTAGCGGGAGGCGAGCAGTACTTC
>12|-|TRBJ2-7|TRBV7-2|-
CASSQSSYEQYF
TGTGCCAGCAGCCAATCATCCTACGAGCAGTACTTC
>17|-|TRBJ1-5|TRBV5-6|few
CASSLSAARRGNQPQHF
TGTGCCAGCAGCTTGTCGGCAGCCCGGCGAGGCAATCAGCCCCAGCATTTT
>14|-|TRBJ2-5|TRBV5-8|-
CASSLAVQQETQYF
TGTGCCAGCAGCTTGGCCGTACAGCAAGAGACCCAGTACTTC
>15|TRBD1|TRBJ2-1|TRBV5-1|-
CASSFGTGTYNEQFF
TGCGCCAGCAGTTTCGGGACAGGGACCTACAATGAGCAGTTCTTC
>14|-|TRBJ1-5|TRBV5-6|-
CASSLRTDNQPQHF
TGTGCCAGCAGCTTGAGGACAGACAATCAGCCCCAGCATTTT
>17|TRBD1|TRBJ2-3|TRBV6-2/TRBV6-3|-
CASSYPTGGVRTDTQYF
TGTGCCAGCAGTTACCCGACAGGGGGCGTTCGCACAGATACGCAGTATTTT
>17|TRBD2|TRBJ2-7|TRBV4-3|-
CASSQGTGTSGSYEQYF
TGCGCCAGCAGCCAAGGCACCGGGACTAGCGGTTCCTACGAGCAGTACTTC
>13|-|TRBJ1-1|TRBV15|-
CATSRDPPFLAFF
TGTGCCACCAGCAGAGATCCTCCCTTTCTGGCTTTCTTT
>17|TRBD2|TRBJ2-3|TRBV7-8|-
CASSLGSLAGTTDTQYF
TGTGCCAGCAGCTTAGGTAGTCTAGCGGGGACCACAGATACGCAGTATTTT
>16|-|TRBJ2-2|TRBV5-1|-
CASSLDSGPGTGELFF
TGCGCCAGCAGCTTGGACAGCGGGCCGGGCACCGGGGAGCTGTTTTTT
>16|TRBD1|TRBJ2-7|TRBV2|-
CASSERGQGAWYEQYF
TGTGCCAGCAGTGAAAGGGGACAGGGGGCATGGTACGAGCAGTACTTC
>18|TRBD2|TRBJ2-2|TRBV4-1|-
CASSLQISGGPSTGELFF
TGCGCCAGCAGCCTCCAGATTAGCGGGGGGCCCTCCACCGGGGAGCTGTTTTTT
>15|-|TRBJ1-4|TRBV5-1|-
CASSLGRGGDEKLFF
TGCGCCAGCAGCTTGGGCAGGGGAGGGGATGAAAAACTGTTTTTT
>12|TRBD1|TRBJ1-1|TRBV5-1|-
CASSLQGAEAFF
TGCGCCAGCAGCTTACAGGGGGCTGAAGCTTTCTTT
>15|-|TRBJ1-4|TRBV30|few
CAWSLPTGSGEKLFF
TGTGCCTGGAGCCTTCCCACAGGGTCGGGCGAAAAACTGTTTTTT
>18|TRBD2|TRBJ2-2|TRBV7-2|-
CASSLGLAGGRNTGELFF
TGTGCCAGCAGCTTGGGACTAGCGGGAGGGAGGAACACCGGGGAGCTGTTTTTT
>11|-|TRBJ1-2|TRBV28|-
CASSFLDGYTF
TGTGCCAGCAGTTTTTTAGATGGCTACACCTTC
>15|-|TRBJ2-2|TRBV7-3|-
CASSQAGSRTGELFF
TGTGCCAGCAGCCAAGCTGGTAGCCGCACCGGGGAGCTGTTTTTT
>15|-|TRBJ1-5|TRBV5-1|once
CASSPGPGRDQPQHF
TGCGCCAGCAGCCCGGGACCCGGGAGGGATCAGCCCCAGCATTTT
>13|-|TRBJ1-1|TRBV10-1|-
CASAGQANTEAFF
TGCGCCAGCGCCGGTCAGGCGAACACTGAAGCTTTCTTT
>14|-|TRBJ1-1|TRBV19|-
CASSREGMNTEAFF
TGTGCCAGTAGTAGGGAGGGTATGAACACTGAAGCTTTCTTT
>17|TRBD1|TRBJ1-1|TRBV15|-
CATSRVNPGGVGTEAFF
TGTGCCACCAGCAGAGTCAACCCAGGGGGCGTCGGCACTGAAGCTTTCTTT
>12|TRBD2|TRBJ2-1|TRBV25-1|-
CASSERLAEQFF
TGTGCCAGCAGTGAGCGACTAGCTGAGCAGTTCTTC
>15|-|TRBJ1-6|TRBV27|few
CASSPPGLMNSPLHF
TGTGCCAGCAGTCCCCCGGGACTGATGAATTCACCCCTCCACTTT
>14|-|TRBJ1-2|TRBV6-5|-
CASRAIVGTDGYTF
TGTGCCAGCAGGGCCATAGTGGGGACGGACGGCTACACCTTC
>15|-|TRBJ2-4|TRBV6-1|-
CASSEVGVAKNIQYF
TGTGCCAGCAGTGAAGTGGGAGTAGCCAAAAACATTCAGTACTTC
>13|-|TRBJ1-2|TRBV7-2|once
CASSLAQLGGYTF
TGTGCCAGCAGCTTAGCACAGTTAGGAGGCTACACCTTC
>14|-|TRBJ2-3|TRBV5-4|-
CASSKDSPTDTQYF
TGTGCCAGCAGCAAAGACAGCCCGACAGATACGCAGTATTTT
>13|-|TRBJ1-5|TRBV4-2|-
CASSPEINQPQHF
TGTGCCAGCAGCCCAGAAATAAATCAGCCCCAGCATTTT
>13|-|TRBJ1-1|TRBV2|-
CASRTGKDTEAFF
TGTGCCAGCCGAACAGGGAAGGACACTGAAGCTTTCTTT
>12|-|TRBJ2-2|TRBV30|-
CAWRPNTGELFF
TGTGCCTGGAGGCCGAACACCGGGGAGCTGTTTTTT
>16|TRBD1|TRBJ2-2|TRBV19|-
CASIPGGQGYTGELFF
TGTGCCAGTATTCCCGGTGGACAGGGATACACCGGGGAGCTGTTTTTT
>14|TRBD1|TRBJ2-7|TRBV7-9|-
CASSLRQGRNEQYF
TGTGCCAGCAGCTTGCGACAGGGACGGAACGAGCAGTACTTC
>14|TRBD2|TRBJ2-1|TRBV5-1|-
CASSRSREGGEQFF
TGCGCCAGCAGCCGAAGCCGGGAGGGCGGTGAGCAGTTCTTC
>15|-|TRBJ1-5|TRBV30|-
CAWSVRGIANQPQHF
TGTGCCTGGAGTGTACGGGGGATTGCAAATCAGCCCCAGCATTTT
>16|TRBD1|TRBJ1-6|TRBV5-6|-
CASSPDRGTGTSPLHF
TGTGCCAGCAGCCCAGATCGGGGGACAGGGACTTCACCCCTCCACTTT
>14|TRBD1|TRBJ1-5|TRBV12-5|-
CASAPDREEQPQHF
TGTGCTAGTGCCCCGGACAGGGAGGAGCAGCCCCAGCATTTT
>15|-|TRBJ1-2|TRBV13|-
CASSRRTSSGQGYTF
TGTGCCAGCAGCCGCCGGACGTCTTCCGGGCAGGGCTACACCTTC
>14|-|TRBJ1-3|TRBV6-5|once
CASSYREAGNTIYF
TGTGCCAGCAGTTACAGGGAAGCTGGAAACACCATATATTTT
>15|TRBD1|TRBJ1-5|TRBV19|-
CASSRRDRGNQPQHF
TGTGCCAGTAGTCGCCGGGACAGGGGCAATCAGCCCCAGCATTTT
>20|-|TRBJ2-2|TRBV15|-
CATSTPQGRGENTNTGELFF
TGTGCCACCAGCACTCCCCAGGGCAGGGGCGAGAATACGAACACCGGGGAGCTGTTTTTT
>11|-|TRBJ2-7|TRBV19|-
CASRTGYEQYF
TGTGCCAGTAGGACAGGCTACGAGCAGTACTTC
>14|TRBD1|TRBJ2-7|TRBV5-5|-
CASTRGQAVFEQYF
TGTGCCAGCACCCGGGGACAGGCCGTTTTCGAGCAGTACTTC
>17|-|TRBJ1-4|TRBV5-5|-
CASSFVTRQATNEKLFF
TGTGCCAGCAGCTTTGTAACAAGACAGGCAACTAATGAAAAACTGTTTTTT